The rows below give T cell receptor beta chains drawn from one sample of a study of shared clonotypes between healthy human individuals. TCRdb keeps only in-frame clones here, not all; method: immunoSEQ multiplex PCR. The sample records more than 150,000 clones, around 93% being singletons. The sample consisted of naive CD4+ T cells sorted from blood. The receptor set was obtained from a woman aged 25 to 45 in good health. Both conserved end residues are part of each CDR3. A D gene is named only where the DNA matches it firmly. Clone size is stated in some rows and not others, as once, few, many or a class when expanded.

J gene	clone size	V gene	D gene	CDR3 DNA	CDR3 protein
TRBJ2-5	.	TRBV5-6	TRBD1	TGTGCCAGCAGCTTGGACAGGGGGACCCAAGAGACCCAGTACTTC	CASSLDRGTQETQYF
TRBJ1-1	.	TRBV28	.	TGTGCCAGCTGGGTCGGCAACACTGAAGCTTTCTTT	CASWVGNTEAFF
TRBJ1-4	.	TRBV2	.	TGTGCCAGCAGTGTGGGGTTGATAGTAGGCGGAAAACTGTTTTTT	CASSVGLIVGGKLFF
TRBJ1-5	.	TRBV5-8	.	TGTGCCAGCAGCCCTATTCGGCCAGGTCGTAGCAATCAGCCCCAGCATTTT	CASSPIRPGRSNQPQHF
TRBJ1-1	.	TRBV28	.	TGTGCCACTGACACTAACACTGAAGCTTTCTTT	CATDTNTEAFF
TRBJ2-7	.	TRBV9	.	TGTGCCAGCAGCGGCGGGACAGTACCCTCCTACGAGCAGTACTTC	CASSGGTVPSYEQYF
TRBJ1-5	.	TRBV6-1	.	TGTGCCGGGGGGGAGTCGGGCAATCAGCCCCAGCATTTT	CAGGESGNQPQHF
TRBJ1-2	.	TRBV28	.	TGTGCCAGCAACTTGTACTGGGGGCAAGGGTATGGCTACACCTTC	CASNLYWGQGYGYTF
TRBJ1-2	.	TRBV4-2	.	TGTGCCAGCAGCCCACAGGGCGGCTATGGCTACACCTTC	CASSPQGGYGYTF
TRBJ2-7	once	TRBV27	TRBD1	TGTGCCAGCAGGGACCCACGGGACAGAACCTACGAGCAGTACTTC	CASRDPRDRTYEQYF
TRBJ2-7	.	TRBV6-1	TRBD2	TGTGCCAGCAGTGAAGCGGGGAGGGCAGGTTGGTTCGAGCAGTACTTC	CASSEAGRAGWFEQYF
TRBJ1-1	.	TRBV7-2	.	TGTGCCAGCAGCCAAATTACAGGGTACACTGAAGCTTTCTTT	CASSQITGYTEAFF
TRBJ2-7	.	TRBV19	TRBD1	TGTGCCAGTAGTACGGGGCAGGGGGCGTTCTACGAGCAGTACTTC	CASSTGQGAFYEQYF
TRBJ1-1	.	TRBV20-1	.	TGCAGTGCTGGAGAGAACACTGAAGCTTTCTTT	CSAGENTEAFF
TRBJ2-7	.	TRBV2	TRBD1	TGTGCCAGCAGTGCACAGGGGACCTTCTACGAGCAGTACTTC	CASSAQGTFYEQYF
TRBJ2-7	.	TRBV11-2	.	TGTGCCAGCAGCTTAGTACCGACTATCGACGAGCAGTACTTC	CASSLVPTIDEQYF
TRBJ1-1	.	TRBV7-2	.	TGTGCCAGCAGCTTGGGGCAGAAGAACACTGAAGCTTTCTTT	CASSLGQKNTEAFF
TRBJ2-7	.	TRBV7-3	TRBD2	TGTGCCAGCAGATTAGCGGGGAGCTCCTACGAGCAGTACTTC	CASRLAGSSYEQYF
TRBJ2-1	.	TRBV11-1	.	TGTGCCAGCGGCTCGGTTACAGCTTACAATGAGCAGTTCTTC	CASGSVTAYNEQFF
TRBJ1-5	.	TRBV6-1	.	TGTGCCAGCAGTGAAGGGGCAGGGGCGGTCAATCAGCCCCAGCATTTT	CASSEGAGAVNQPQHF
TRBJ1-5	.	TRBV19	TRBD1	TGTGCCAGTAGTCGTAGATTGGGGACAGGGGATCAGCCCCAGCATTTT	CASSRRLGTGDQPQHF
TRBJ2-1	.	TRBV4-2	.	TGTGCCAGCAGCCAAGGGGGGTCAGCGGTGAGCTCCTACAATGAGCAGTTCTTC	CASSQGGSAVSSYNEQFF
TRBJ2-7	.	TRBV5-1	.	TGCGCCAGCAGCCGCGACAGGCCCTCCTACGAGCAGTACTTC	CASSRDRPSYEQYF
TRBJ2-7	.	TRBV15	TRBD1	TGTGCCACCAGCAGAGATCCGGGACAGGGGATACGCTACGAGCAGTACTTC	CATSRDPGQGIRYEQYF
TRBJ1-5	.	TRBV6-4	.	TGTGCCAGCAGTAAAGAGGTTGGTCAGCCCCAGCATTTT	CASSKEVGQPQHF
TRBJ1-1	.	TRBV5-1	.	TGCGCCAGCAGAAAATCCCAGGGAGGAACTGAAGCTTTCTTT	CASRKSQGGTEAFF
TRBJ1-5	.	TRBV18	.	TGTGCCAGCTCACCGCCAGGGACCCATAGCAATCAGCCCCAGCATTTT	CASSPPGTHSNQPQHF
TRBJ2-7	.	TRBV6-5	.	TGTGCCAGCAGCCCCGCGGGCGTACCCTACGAGCAGTACTTC	CASSPAGVPYEQYF
TRBJ2-1	.	TRBV19	.	TGTGCCAGTAGTGCTGACAGAGCCTACAATGAGCAGTTCTTC	CASSADRAYNEQFF
TRBJ2-7	.	TRBV9	.	TGTGCCAGCAGCGTAGACAGCCCGAGTGAGCAGTACTTC	CASSVDSPSEQYF
TRBJ1-4	.	TRBV6-6	TRBD1	TGTGCCAGCAGTAGCAGGGGGCAGGGAGATGAAAAACTGTTTTTT	CASSSRGQGDEKLFF
TRBJ1-1	.	TRBV5-1	.	TGCGCCAGCAGCTCGAGAGGAGGGCCGGGTGAAGCTTTCTTT	CASSSRGGPGEAFF
TRBJ1-6	.	TRBV19	.	TGTGCCAGTAGTACGGACAGAAATAATTCACCCCTCCACTTT	CASSTDRNNSPLHF
TRBJ2-7	.	TRBV6-4	TRBD1	TGTGCCAGCAGACTAGGGACAGGGTCCTCCTACGAGCAGTACTTC	CASRLGTGSSYEQYF
TRBJ2-7	.	TRBV4-3	.	TGCGCCAGCAGCCCCGGAGGCGGCCGCGACTACGAGCAGTACTTC	CASSPGGGRDYEQYF
TRBJ2-3	.	TRBV28	TRBD2	TGTGCCAGCAGTAAGGGACTAGCGGGAGGAGCAGATACGCAGTATTTT	CASSKGLAGGADTQYF
TRBJ1-1	.	TRBV20-1	.	TGCAGTGCTAGAGTAGGACCTGAAGCTTTCTTT	CSARVGPEAFF
TRBJ2-7	.	TRBV28	.	TGTGCCAGCAGTTTTGGCGGGACAACCTACGAGCAGTACTTC	CASSFGGTTYEQYF
TRBJ2-2	.	TRBV28	.	TGTGCCAGCAGTTTCCTTGCCAGTACCGGGGAGCTGTTTTTT	CASSFLASTGELFF
TRBJ2-3	once	TRBV5-1	.	TGCGCCAGCAGCTTGGAGGCAGATACGCAGTATTTT	CASSLEADTQYF
TRBJ2-7	.	TRBV6-1	TRBD2	TGTGCCAGCAGTTCGACTAGCGGGAGTTCCGGCGAGCAGTACTTC	CASSSTSGSSGEQYF
TRBJ1-1	.	TRBV19	.	TGTGCCAGTAGTGAGGATCCGACTGAAGCTTTCTTT	CASSEDPTEAFF
TRBJ2-5	once	TRBV28	TRBD1	TGTGCCAGCAGTTTTCAGGGGGCTGTAGGGGAGACCCAGTACTTC	CASSFQGAVGETQYF
TRBJ2-5	.	TRBV18	.	TGTGCCAGCTCACCGTCTAGGAGAGGGGAGACCCAGTACTTC	CASSPSRRGETQYF
TRBJ2-7	.	TRBV4-1	TRBD2	TGCGCCAGCAGCCAAGATCTTGAAGCTAGCGGAGTCTCCTACGAGCAGTACTTC	CASSQDLEASGVSYEQYF
TRBJ1-1	.	TRBV6-4	TRBD1	TGTGCCAGCAGTAAAACAGGGGGCAGTGAAGCTTTCTTT	CASSKTGGSEAFF
TRBJ2-7	.	TRBV5-1	.	TGCGCCAGCAGCTTGGGGGTGGACAGTACCTACGAGCAGTACTTC	CASSLGVDSTYEQYF
TRBJ1-2	once	TRBV6-1	.	TGTGCCAGCAGTGAAGCGCTACCGCTCTTCTATGGCTACACCTTC	CASSEALPLFYGYTF
TRBJ2-7	.	TRBV19	.	TGTGCCAGTAGTAGCCCAGCCGGGGGCGGTCTCTACGAGCAGTACTTC	CASSSPAGGGLYEQYF
TRBJ2-4	.	TRBV27	TRBD1	TGTGCCAGCAGTGCCGACAGGGGCGTTTTCCCCACGACCAAAAACATTCAGTACTTC	CASSADRGVFPTTKNIQYF
TRBJ2-7	.	TRBV28	TRBD1	TGTGCCAGCAGAGCCCCCGGGACAGGGCACTTTGAGCAGTACTTC	CASRAPGTGHFEQYF
TRBJ1-2	few	TRBV7-6	.	TGTGCCAGCAGCCCGAACCGGTCCGGCTACACCTTC	CASSPNRSGYTF
TRBJ1-1	.	TRBV11-2	.	TGTGCCAGCAGCTCCATTATGGGGACTGAAGCTTTCTTT	CASSSIMGTEAFF
TRBJ2-7	.	TRBV13	TRBD2	TGTGCCAGCAGCACGACTAGCGGGAGCTACGAGCAGTACTTC	CASSTTSGSYEQYF
TRBJ2-7	few	TRBV7-8	TRBD1	TGTGCCAGCAGCTTATTCAGGGGGTACGAGCAGTACTTC	CASSLFRGYEQYF
TRBJ1-2	.	TRBV27	.	TGTGCCAGCAGTGACAGGATTTCTAACTATGGCTACACCTTC	CASSDRISNYGYTF
TRBJ2-7	.	TRBV7-8	TRBD1	TGTGCCAGCAGTACGCGAGACAGGGCCTCCTACGAGCAGTACTTC	CASSTRDRASYEQYF
TRBJ2-2	.	TRBV5-1	TRBD2	TGCGCCAGCAGCTTGGACAGCGGGGGGAACACCGGGGAGCTGTTTTTT	CASSLDSGGNTGELFF
TRBJ1-3	.	TRBV4-2	.	TGTGCCAGCAGCCAAGATCGGGGGGGGGCCTCTGGAAACACCATATATTTT	CASSQDRGGASGNTIYF
TRBJ2-6	.	TRBV12-1	.	TGTGCCAGCAGCAGGGATATAGGACAAAGTCGGGCCAACGTCCTGACTTTC	CASSRDIGQSRANVLTF